This T cell receptor (beta chain) was found in a study of beta chain features in type 1 diabetes. Study outcomes and limitations: Cells that show high TCR expression could be over-represented by cDNA sequencing. In every one of the four CD4+ subsets, TCRB CDR3s were moderately but significantly shorter in Type 1 diabetes patients. Whether HLA type affects TCRB rearrangement stayed undetermined in the present work. Patients' naive, central memory and Treg TCRB repertoires seemed closer to one another than those of healthy donors.

This clone was picked up a small number of times. Its antigen is undetermined. Every bit of the isolated RNA underwent reverse transcription, so sequencing read expressed TCRB transcripts. Some clones are missing from TCRdb's copy, which holds only in-frame ones; the method was immunoSEQ multiplex PCR. The sample has some 180,000 clones, more than 10% seen once. Germline CDR1 MGHRA, CDR2 YSYEKL. The junction had 6 bases not matched to a gene; V was cut back by 8 bases and J by 0 bases. CDR3 length: 14 amino acids. This sequence originates from a woman aged 18-29 years in good health. The sample consisted of central memory CD4+ T cells from blood. This chain joins TRBV4-1 and TRBJ1-1; 7 nucleotides agree with TRBD1. The CDR3 DNA sequence: TGCGCCAGCGTGAACGACAGGGTGAACACTGAAGCTTTCTTT. This sequence encodes CASVNDRVNTEAFF.